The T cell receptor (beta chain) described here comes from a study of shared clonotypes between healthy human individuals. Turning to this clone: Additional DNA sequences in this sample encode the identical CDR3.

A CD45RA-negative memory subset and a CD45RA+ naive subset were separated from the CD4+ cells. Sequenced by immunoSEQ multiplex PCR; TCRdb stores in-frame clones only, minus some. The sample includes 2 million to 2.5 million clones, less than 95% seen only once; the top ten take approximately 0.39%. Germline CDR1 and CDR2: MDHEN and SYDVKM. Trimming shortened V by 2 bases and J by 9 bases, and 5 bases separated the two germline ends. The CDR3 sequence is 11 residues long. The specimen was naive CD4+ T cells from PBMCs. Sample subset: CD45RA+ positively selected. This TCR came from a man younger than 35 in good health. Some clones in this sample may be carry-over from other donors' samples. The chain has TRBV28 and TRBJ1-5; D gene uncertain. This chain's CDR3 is CASSLEGPQHF. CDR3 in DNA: TGTGCCAGCAGTTTAGAGGGGCCCCAGCATTTT.